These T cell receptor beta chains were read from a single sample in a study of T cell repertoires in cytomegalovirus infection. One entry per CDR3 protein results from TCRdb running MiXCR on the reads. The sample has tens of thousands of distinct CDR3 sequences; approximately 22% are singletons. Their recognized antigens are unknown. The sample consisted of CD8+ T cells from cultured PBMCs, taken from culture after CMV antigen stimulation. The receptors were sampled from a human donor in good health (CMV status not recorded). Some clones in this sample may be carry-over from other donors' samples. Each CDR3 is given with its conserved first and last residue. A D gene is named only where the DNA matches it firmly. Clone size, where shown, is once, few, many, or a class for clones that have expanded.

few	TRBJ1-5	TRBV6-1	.	TGTGCCAGCAGTGAAGAGGAGGGGAGCAATCAGCCCCAGCATTTT	CASSEEEGSNQPQHF
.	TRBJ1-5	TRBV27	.	TGTGCCAGCAGTTGGGTCGGTAATAGCAATCAGCCCCAGCATTTT	CASSWVGNSNQPQHF
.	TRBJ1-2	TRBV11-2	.	TGTGCCAGCAGCTCCGATGGGCCCTGGGATGGCTACACCTTC	CASSSDGPWDGYTF
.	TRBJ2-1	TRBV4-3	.	TGCGCCAGCAGCCTAGGAGAGGGGGAGGGGTACTACAATGAGCAGTTCTTC	CASSLGEGEGYYNEQFF
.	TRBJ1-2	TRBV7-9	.	TGTGCCAGCAGCTTGTCTGACAGGCCTGATTATGGCTACACCTTC	CASSLSDRPDYGYTF
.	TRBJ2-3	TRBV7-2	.	TGTGCCAGCAGCTTCGTTGACGGAAGCACAGATACGCAGTATTTT	CASSFVDGSTDTQYF
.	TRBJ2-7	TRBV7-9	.	TGTGCCAGCAGCCCTCGGACAGATTATTCCTACGAGCAGTACTTC	CASSPRTDYSYEQYF
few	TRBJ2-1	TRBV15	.	TGTGCCACCAGCAGAGCTCGCGAGCAGTTCTTC	CATSRAREQFF
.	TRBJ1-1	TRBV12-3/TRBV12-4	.	TGTGCCAGCAGGCGTCGGGGGAACACTGAAGCTTTCTTT	CASRRRGNTEAFF
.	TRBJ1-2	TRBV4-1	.	TGCGCCAGCAGCCCCACCGGGGCGGTCTATGGCTACACCTTC	CASSPTGAVYGYTF
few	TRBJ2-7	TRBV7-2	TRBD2	TGTGCCAGCAGCTCGGGACTAGCGGGGGTCGAGCAGTACTTC	CASSSGLAGVEQYF
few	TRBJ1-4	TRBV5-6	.	TGTGCCAGCAGCTTCGGGACCCCGAATGAAAAACTGTTTTTT	CASSFGTPNEKLFF
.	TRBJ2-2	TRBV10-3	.	TGTGCCATCAGTGAGCCCACTAGTCCCGGGGAGCTGTTTTTT	CAISEPTSPGELFF
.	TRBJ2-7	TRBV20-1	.	TGCAGTGCTAGTGACTCCCACTACGAGCAGTACTTC	CSASDSHYEQYF
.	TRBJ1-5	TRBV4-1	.	TGCGCCAGCAGCCAAGAAATAAGGGAAGGACAGCCCCAGCATTTT	CASSQEIREGQPQHF
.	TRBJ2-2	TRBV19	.	TGTGCCAGTAGTATAGGCCCGGGACTGCTGACCGGGGAGCTGTTTTTT	CASSIGPGLLTGELFF
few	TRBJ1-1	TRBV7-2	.	TGTGCCAGCAGCCCCGGAGGGGAAGCTTTCTTT	CASSPGGEAFF
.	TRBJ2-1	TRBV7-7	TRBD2	TGTGCTACCCGCCCCACCGGGGGGTCTGAGCAGTTCTTC	CATRPTGGSEQFF
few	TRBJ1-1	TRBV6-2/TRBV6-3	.	TGTGCCAGCTCCCAAGGGGGGGCGAGGACTGAAGCTTTCTTT	CASSQGGARTEAFF
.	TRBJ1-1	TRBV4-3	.	TGCGCCAGCAGCCAAGATATCGGGAGCTCCTCTATGAACACTGAAGCTTTCTTT	CASSQDIGSSSMNTEAFF
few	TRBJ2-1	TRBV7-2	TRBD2	TGTGCCAGCAGCTCGAAACATGGACTAGCGGGGGGGCCAAGTGAGCAGTTCTTC	CASSSKHGLAGGPSEQFF
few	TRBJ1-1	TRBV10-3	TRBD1	TGTGCCATCAGAAGTCCGGGACAGATGAACACTGAAGCTTTCTTT	CAIRSPGQMNTEAFF